The TCR beta chain described here comes from a study of T cells after yellow fever vaccination. Germline V gene data show CDR1 as SGHVS and CDR2 as FQNEAQ. The V end was cut by 5 bases, the J end by 5 bases, with 18 bases between. CDR3 size: 15 residues. Study-wide points: Reappearing after the booster were most of the clones from primary vaccination (around 96% CD4, around 90% CD8). Though weaker, the secondary response peaked faster, on day 5 versus 15. Researchers noted that a small share of clonotypes showed up in both CD4 and CD8 compartments.

TCR cDNA was made by 5'RACE template switching, adding a universal primer site and UMIs. Each CDR3 protein gets one entry after TCRdb re-called the 5' RACE reads with MiXCR. The top ten hold about 13% of the sample, which has 450,000 to 550,000 distinct CDR3 sequences, over 15% seen once. About this clonotype itself: The antigen is not known.

This clonotype originated in a man younger than 45 who received the YFV17D yellow fever vaccine. Source: PBMCs, taken 15 days after the yellow fever booster vaccination. The rearrangement joins TRBV7-8 to TRBJ2-5; a weak D match, TRBD1 (6 bases). In DNA form, the CDR3 reads TGTGCCAGCAGCCAACGACAGACAGGCATGGAGACCCAGTACTTC. Translated: CASSQRQTGMETQYF.